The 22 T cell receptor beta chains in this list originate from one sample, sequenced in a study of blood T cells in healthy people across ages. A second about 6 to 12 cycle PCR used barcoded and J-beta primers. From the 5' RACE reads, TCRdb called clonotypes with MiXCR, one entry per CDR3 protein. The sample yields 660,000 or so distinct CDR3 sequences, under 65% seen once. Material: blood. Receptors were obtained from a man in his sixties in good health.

The CDR3 DNA sequence: TGTGCCAGCAGCCAAACAGGGGACTACACAGATACGCAGTATTTT. This encodes CASSQTGDYTDTQYF. The J gene is TRBJ2-3, the V gene TRBV7-9; either TRBD1 or TRBD2 may fit D (7 bases each). The germline V gene encodes CDR1 SEHNR and CDR2 FQNEAQ (reference sequence). CDR3 length equals 15 residues. V was clipped by 5 bases and J by 2 bases, with 14 bases between them. Supplemented by reference TRBV7-9 and TRBJ2-3, the full variable domain reads DTGVSQNPRHKITKRGQNVTFRCDPISEHNRLYWYRQTLGQGPEFLTYFQNEAQLEKSRLLSDRFSAERPKGSFSTLEIQRTEQGDSAMYLCASSQTGDYTDTQYFGPGTRLTVL.

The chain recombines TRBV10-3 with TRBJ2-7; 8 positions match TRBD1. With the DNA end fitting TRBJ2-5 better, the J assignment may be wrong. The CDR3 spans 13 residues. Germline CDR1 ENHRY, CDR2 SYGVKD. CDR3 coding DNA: TGTGCCGGTGAAAAGGACAGGGCAGAGACCCAGTACTTC. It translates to CAGEKDRAETQYF.

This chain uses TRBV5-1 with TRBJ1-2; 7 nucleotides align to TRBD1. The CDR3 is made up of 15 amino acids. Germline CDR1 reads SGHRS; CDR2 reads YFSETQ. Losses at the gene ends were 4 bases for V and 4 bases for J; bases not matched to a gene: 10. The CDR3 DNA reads TGCGCCAGCAGCGGCTCGGGACAGCCCTCCTATGGCTACACCTTC. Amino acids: CASSGSGQPSYGYTF.

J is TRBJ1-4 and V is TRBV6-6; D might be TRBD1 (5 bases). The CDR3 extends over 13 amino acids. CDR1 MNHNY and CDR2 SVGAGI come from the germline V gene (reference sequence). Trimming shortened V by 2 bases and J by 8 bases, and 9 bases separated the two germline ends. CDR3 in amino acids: CASSYAGAEKLFF. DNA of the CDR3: TGTGCCAGCAGTTACGCCGGGGCGGAAAAACTGTTTTTT.

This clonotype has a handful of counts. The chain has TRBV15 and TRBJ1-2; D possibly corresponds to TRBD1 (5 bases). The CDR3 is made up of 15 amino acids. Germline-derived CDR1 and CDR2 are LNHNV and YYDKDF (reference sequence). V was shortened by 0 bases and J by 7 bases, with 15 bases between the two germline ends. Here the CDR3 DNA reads TGTGCCACCAGCAGAGATGGTATCGTTGGGGCTGGCTACACCTTC. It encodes CATSRDGIVGAGYTF. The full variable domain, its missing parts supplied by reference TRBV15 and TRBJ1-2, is DAMVIQNPRYQVTQFGKPVTLSCSQTLNHNVMYWYQQKSSQAPKLLFHYYDKDFNNEADTPDNFQSRRPNTSFCFLDIRSPGLGDTAMYLCATSRDGIVGAGYTFGSGTRLTVV.

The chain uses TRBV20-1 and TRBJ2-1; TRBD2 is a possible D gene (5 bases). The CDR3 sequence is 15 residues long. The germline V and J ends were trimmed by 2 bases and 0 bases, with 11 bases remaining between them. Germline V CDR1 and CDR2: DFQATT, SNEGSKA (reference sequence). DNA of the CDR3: TGCAGTGCTAGATCCCCGCGGGTCTCCTACAATGAGCAGTTCTTC. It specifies CSARSPRVSYNEQFF.

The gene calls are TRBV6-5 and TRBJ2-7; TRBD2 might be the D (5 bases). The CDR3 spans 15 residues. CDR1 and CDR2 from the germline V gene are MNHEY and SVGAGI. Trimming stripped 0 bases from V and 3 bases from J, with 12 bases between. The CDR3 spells CASSYSFAGGYEQYF. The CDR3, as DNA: TGTGCCAGCAGTTACTCGTTTGCAGGAGGCTACGAGCAGTACTTC.

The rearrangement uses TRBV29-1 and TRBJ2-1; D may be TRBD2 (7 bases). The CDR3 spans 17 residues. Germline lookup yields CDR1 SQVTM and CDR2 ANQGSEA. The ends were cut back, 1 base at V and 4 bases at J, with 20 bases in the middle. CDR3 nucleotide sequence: TGCAGCGTTGAAGCGAGGGGGGGCAGTGTGGGGTACAATGAGCAGTTCTTC. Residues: CSVEARGGSVGYNEQFF.

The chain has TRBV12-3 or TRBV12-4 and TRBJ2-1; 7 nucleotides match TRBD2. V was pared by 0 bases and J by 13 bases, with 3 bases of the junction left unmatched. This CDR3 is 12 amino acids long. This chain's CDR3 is CASSLARETQFF. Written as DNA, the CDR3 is TGTGCCAGCAGTTTAGCGCGGGAGACCCAGTTCTTC.

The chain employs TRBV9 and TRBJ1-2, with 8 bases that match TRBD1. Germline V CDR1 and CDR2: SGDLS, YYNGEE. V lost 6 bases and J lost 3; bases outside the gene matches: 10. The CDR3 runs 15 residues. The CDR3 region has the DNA TGTGCCAGCAACGCAGGACAGGGATCTTACTATGGCTACACCTTC. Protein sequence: CASNAGQGSYYGYTF.

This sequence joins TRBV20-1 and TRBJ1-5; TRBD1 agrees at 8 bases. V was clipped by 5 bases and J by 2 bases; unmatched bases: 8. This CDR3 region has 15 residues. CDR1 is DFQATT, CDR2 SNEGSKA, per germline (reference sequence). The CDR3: CSAPLEGQGNQPQHF. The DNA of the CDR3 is TGCAGTGCTCCCCTTGAGGGACAGGGCAATCAGCCCCAGCATTTT.

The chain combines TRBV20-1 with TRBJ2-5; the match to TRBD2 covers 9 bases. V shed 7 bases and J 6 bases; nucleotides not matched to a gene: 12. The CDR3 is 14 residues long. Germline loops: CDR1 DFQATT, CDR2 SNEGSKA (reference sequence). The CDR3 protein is CSGAQSGGSQTQYF. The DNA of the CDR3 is TGCAGTGGGGCTCAGAGCGGGGGGTCCCAGACCCAGTACTTC.

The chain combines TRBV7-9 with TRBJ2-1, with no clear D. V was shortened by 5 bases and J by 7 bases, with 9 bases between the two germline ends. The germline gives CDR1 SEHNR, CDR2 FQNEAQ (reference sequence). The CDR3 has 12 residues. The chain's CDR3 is CASSTSRNEQFF. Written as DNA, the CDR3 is TGTGCCAGCAGCACAAGCCGGAATGAGCAGTTCTTC.

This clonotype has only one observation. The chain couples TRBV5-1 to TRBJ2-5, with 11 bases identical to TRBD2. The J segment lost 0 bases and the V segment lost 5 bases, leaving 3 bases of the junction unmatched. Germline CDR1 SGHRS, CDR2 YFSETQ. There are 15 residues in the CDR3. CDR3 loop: CASRAGLADQETQYF. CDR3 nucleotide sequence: TGCGCCAGCAGAGCGGGACTAGCGGACCAAGAGACCCAGTACTTC.

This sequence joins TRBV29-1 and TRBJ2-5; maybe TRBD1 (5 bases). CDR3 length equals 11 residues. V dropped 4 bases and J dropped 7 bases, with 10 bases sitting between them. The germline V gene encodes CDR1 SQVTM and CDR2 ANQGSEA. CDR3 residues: CSVGLQGTQYF. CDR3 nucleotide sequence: TGCAGCGTTGGACTTCAGGGGACCCAGTACTTC.

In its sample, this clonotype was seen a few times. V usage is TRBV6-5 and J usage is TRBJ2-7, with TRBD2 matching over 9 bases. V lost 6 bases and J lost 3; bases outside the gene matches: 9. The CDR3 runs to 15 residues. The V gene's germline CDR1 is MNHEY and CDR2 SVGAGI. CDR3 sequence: CASSRTSDGYYEQYF. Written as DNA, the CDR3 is TGTGCCAGCAGCCGGACTAGCGATGGGTACTACGAGCAGTACTTC.

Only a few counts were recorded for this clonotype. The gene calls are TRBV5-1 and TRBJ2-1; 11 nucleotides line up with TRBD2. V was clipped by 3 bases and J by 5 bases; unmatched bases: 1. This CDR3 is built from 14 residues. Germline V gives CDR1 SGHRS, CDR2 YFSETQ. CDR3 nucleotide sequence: TGCGCCAGCAGCTCGGGACTAGCGGACAATGAGCAGTTCTTC. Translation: CASSSGLADNEQFF. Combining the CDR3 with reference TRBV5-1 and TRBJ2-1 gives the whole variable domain KAGVTQTPRYLIKTRGQQVTLSCSPISGHRSVSWYQQTPGQGLQFLFEYFSETQRNKGNFPGRFSGRQFSNSRSEMNVSTLELGDSALYLCASSSGLADNEQFFGPGTRLTVL.

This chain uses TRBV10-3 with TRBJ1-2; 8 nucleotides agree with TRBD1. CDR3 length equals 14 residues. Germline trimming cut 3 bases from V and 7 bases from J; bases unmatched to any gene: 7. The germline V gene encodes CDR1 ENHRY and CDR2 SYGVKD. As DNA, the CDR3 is TGTGCCATCAGTGACGGCAGGGGGCAAGGTGGCTACACCTTC. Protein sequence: CAISDGRGQGGYTF.

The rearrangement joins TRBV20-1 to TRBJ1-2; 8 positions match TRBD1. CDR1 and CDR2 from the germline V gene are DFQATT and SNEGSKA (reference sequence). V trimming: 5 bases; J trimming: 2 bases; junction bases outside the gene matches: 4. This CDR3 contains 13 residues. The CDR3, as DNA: TGCAGTGCTCAGAGGACAGGGAACTATGGCTACACCTTC. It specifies CSAQRTGNYGYTF.

The CDR3, as DNA: TGCAGTGCTAGAGAGCAGGGACGGATGCCCGAGCAGTACTTC. Translated, it gives CSAREQGRMPEQYF. This rearrangement joins TRBV20-1 to TRBJ2-7, with D perhaps being TRBD1 or TRBD2 (5 bases each). This CDR3 is built from 14 residues. Trimming stripped 0 bases from V and 6 bases from J, with 15 bases between. Germline loops: CDR1 DFQATT, CDR2 SNEGSKA (reference sequence).

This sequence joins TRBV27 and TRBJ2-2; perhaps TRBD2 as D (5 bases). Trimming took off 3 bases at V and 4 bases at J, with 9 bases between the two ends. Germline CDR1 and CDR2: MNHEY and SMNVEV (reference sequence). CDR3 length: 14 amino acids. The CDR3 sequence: CASSFNRGTGELFF. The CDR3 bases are TGTGCCAGCAGTTTCAACCGGGGCACCGGGGAGCTGTTTTTT.

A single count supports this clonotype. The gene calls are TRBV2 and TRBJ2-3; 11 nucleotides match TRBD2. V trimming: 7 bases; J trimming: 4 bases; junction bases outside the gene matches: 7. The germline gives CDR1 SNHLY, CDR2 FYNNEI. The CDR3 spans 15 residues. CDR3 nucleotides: TGTGCCAGCAATCCTCGTAGCGGGGGGGCAGATACGCAGTATTTT. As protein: CASNPRSGGADTQYF. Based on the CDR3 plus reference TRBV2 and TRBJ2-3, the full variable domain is EPEVTQTPSHQVTQMGQEVILRCVPISNHLYFYWYRQILGQKVEFLVSFYNNEISEKSEIFDDQFSVERPDGSNFTLKIRSTKLEDSAMYFCASNPRSGGADTQYFGPGTRLTVL.